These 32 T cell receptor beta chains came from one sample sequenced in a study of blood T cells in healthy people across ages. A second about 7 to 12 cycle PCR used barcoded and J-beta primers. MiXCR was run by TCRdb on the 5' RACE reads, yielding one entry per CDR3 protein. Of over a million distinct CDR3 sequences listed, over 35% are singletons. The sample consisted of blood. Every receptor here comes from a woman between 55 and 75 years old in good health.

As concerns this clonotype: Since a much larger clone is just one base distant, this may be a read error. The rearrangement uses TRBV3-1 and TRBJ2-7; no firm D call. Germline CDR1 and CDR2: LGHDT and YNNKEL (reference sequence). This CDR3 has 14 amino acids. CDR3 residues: CASSQAGNSYERYF. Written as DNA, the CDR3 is TGTGCCAGCAGCCAAGCGGGCAACTCCTACGAGCGGTACTTC.

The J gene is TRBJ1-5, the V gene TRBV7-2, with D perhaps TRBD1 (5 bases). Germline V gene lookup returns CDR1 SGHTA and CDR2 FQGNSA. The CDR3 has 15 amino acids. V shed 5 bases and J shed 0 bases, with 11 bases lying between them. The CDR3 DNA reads TGTGCCAGCAGCCCGCCTGGGGGTAGCAATCAGCCCCAGCATTTT. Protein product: CASSPPGGSNQPQHF.

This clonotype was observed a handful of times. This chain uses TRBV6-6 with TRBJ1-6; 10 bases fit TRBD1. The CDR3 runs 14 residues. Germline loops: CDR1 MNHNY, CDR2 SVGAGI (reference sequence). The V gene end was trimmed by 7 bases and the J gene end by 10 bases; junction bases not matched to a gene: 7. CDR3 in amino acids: CASTSGTGVSPLHF. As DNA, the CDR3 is TGTGCCAGCACCTCCGGGACAGGGGTCTCACCCCTCCACTTT.

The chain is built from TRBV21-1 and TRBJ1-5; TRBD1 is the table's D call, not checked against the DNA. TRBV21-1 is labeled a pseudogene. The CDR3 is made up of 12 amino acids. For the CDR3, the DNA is TGTGCCAGAGGAGGGGGGAGCCAGCCCCGGCATTTT. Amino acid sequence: CARGGGSQPRHF.

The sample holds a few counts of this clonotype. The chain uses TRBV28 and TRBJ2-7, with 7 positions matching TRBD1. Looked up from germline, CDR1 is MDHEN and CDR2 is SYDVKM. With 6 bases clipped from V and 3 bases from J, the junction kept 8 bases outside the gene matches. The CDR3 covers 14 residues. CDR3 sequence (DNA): TGTGCCAGCAGACCCCGGACAGGCTTCTACGAGCAGTACTTC. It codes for CASRPRTGFYEQYF.

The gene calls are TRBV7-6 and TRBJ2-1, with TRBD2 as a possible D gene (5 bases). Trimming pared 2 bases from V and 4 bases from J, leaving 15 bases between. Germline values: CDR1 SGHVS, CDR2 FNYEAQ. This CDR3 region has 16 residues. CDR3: CASSLSSRDRYNEQFF. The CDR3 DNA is TGTGCCAGCAGCTTAAGTAGCCGGGATCGTTACAATGAGCAGTTCTTC.

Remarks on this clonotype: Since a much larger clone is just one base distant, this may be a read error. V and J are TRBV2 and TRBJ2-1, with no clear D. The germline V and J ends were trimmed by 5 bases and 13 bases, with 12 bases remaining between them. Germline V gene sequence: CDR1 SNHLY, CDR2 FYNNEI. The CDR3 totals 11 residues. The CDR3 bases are TGTGCCAGCAGTAAACAAGAGACCCAGTTCTTC. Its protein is CASSKQETQFF.

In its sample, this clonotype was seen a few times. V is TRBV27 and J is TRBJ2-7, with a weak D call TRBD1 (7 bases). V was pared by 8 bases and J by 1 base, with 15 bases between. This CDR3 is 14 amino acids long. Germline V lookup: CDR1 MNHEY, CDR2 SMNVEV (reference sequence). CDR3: CASQGAGGSYEQYF. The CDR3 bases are TGTGCCAGCCAAGGGGCAGGGGGGTCCTACGAGCAGTACTTC.

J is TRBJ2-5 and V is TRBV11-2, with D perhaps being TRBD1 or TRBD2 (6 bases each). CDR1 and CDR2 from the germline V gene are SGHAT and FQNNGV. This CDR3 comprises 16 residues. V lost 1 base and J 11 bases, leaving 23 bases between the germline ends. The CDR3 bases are TGTGCCAGCAGCTTAGGCGAGACTAGGGGGAACAATGAGCAGTACTTC. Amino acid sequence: CASSLGETRGNNEQYF. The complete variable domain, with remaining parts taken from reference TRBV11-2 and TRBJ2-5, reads EAGVAQSPRYKIIEKRQSVAFWCNPISGHATLYWYQQILGQGPKLLIQFQNNGVVDDSQLPKDRFSAERLKGVDSTLKIQPAKLEDSAVYLCASSLGETRGNNEQYFGPGTRLLVL.

The CDR3 region is CASSQGDRGMRDQPQHF. The DNA for the CDR3 is TGTGCCAGCAGTCAGGGGGACAGGGGTATGAGGGATCAGCCCCAGCATTTT. The gene calls are TRBV12-3 or TRBV12-4 and TRBJ1-5, with 10 bases identical to TRBD1. The CDR3 is 17 residues long. V lost 5 bases, J lost 5 bases, and 12 bases stayed unmatched.

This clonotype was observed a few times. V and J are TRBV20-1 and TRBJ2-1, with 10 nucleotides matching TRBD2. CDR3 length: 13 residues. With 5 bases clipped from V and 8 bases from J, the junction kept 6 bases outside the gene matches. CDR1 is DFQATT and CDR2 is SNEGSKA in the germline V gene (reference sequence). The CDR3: CSALAGVGDEQFF. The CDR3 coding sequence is TGCAGTGCTCTAGCGGGAGTAGGTGATGAGCAGTTCTTC.

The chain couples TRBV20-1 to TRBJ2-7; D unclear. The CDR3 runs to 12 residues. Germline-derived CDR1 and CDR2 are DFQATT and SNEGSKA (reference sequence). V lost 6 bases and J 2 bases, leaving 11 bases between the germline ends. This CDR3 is CSADKNAYEQYF. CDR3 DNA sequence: TGCAGTGCAGATAAGAATGCCTACGAGCAGTACTTC.

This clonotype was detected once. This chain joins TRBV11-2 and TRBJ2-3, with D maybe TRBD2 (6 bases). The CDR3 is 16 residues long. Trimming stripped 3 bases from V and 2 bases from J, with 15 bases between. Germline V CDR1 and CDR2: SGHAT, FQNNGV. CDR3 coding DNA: TGTGCCAGCAGCTTTTCCGGGCGGGGAGCCACAGATACGCAGTATTTT. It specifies CASSFSGRGATDTQYF.

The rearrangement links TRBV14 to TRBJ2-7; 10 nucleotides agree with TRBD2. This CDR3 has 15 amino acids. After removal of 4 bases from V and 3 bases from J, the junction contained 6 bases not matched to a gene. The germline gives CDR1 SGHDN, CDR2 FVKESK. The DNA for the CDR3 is TGTGCCAGCAGCCGCGGACTAGCGGATATCTACGAGCAGTACTTC. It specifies CASSRGLADIYEQYF.

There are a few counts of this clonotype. The CDR3 here is CASSLTTGSGELFF. The CDR3 DNA reads TGTGCCAGCAGTTTAACGACAGGCTCCGGGGAGCTGTTTTTT. V and J are TRBV27 and TRBJ2-2; possibly TRBD1 for D (6 bases). V lost 2 bases to trimming and J lost 6 bases, with 10 bases between them. Germline assignment: CDR1 MNHEY and CDR2 SMNVEV (reference sequence). The CDR3 covers 14 residues.

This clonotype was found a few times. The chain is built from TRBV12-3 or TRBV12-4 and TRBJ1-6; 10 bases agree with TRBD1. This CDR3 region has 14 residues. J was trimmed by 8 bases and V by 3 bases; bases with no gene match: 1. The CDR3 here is CASSLTGGDSPLHF. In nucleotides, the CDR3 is TGTGCCAGCAGTTTGACAGGGGGCGATTCACCCCTCCACTTT.

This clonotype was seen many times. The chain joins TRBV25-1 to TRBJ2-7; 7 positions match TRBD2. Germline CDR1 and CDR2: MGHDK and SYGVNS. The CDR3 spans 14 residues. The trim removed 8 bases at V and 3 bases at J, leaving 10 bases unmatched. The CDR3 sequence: CASSQAGSGYEQYF. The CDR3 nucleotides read TGTGCCAGCTCCCAAGCGGGATCGGGCTACGAGCAGTACTTC.

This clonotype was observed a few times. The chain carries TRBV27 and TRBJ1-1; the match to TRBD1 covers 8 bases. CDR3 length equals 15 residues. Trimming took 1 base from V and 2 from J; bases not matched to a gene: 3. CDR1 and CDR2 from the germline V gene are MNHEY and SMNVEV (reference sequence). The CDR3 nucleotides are TGTGCCAGCAGTTTATGGACAGGGACTAACACTGAAGCTTTCTTT. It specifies CASSLWTGTNTEAFF.

CDR3 sequence: CASSLVTSGNNEQYF. CDR3 DNA sequence: TGCGCCAGCAGCTTGGTAACTAGCGGGAATAACGAGCAGTACTTC. The rearrangement joins TRBV5-1 to TRBJ2-5; 10 bases are shared with TRBD2. The J call may be mistaken, given a closer DNA end match to TRBJ2-7. This CDR3 is built from 15 residues. The germline CDR1 and CDR2 sequences are SGHRS and YFSETQ.

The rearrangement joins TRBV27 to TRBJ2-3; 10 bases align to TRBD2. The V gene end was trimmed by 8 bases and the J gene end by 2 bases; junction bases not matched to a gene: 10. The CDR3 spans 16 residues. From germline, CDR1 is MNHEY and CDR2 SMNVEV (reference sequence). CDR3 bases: TGTGCCAGCTATGGGTTAGCGGGAGGACCCACAGATACGCAGTATTTT. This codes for CASYGLAGGPTDTQYF.

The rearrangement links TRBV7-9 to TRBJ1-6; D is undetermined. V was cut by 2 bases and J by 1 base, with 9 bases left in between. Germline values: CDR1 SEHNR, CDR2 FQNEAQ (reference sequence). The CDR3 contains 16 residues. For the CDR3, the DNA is TGTGCCAGCAGCTTATCTACGGGGTCCTATAATTCACCCCTCCACTTT. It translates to CASSLSTGSYNSPLHF.

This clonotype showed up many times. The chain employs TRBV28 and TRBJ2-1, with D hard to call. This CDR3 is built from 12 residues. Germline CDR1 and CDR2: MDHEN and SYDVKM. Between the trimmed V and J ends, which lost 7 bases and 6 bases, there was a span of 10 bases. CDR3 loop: CASTRARNEQFF. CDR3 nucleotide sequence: TGTGCCAGCACTAGGGCCCGCAATGAGCAGTTCTTC.

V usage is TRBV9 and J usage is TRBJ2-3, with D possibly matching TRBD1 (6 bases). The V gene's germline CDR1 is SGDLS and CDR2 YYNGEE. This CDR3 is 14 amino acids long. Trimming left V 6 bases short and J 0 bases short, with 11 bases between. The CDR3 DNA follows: TGTGCCAGCACCCTGGGGGCTAGCACAGATACGCAGTATTTT. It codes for CASTLGASTDTQYF.

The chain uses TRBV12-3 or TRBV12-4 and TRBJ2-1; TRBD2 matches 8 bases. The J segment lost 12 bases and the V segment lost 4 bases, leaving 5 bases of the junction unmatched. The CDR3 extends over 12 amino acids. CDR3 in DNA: TGTGCCAGCAGTTCCGGACTAGCTCGGCAGTTCTTC. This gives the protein CASSSGLARQFF.

The CDR3 DNA sequence: TGTGCCAGCAGGGATAGCGGGAGGGCCCTGGAAAATGAGCAGTTCTTC. Protein sequence: CASRDSGRALENEQFF. The chain is built from TRBV12-3 or TRBV12-4 and TRBJ2-1; 11 nucleotides align to TRBD2. With 6 bases clipped from V and 7 bases from J, the junction kept 11 bases outside the gene matches. CDR3 size: 16 residues.

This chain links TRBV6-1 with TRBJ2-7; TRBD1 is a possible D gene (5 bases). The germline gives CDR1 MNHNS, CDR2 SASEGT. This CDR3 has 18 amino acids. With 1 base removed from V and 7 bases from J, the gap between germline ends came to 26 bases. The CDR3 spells CASSEGGVRGYSYNEQYF. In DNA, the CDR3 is TGTGCCAGCAGTGAAGGGGGTGTAAGGGGTTATTCATACAATGAGCAGTACTTC.

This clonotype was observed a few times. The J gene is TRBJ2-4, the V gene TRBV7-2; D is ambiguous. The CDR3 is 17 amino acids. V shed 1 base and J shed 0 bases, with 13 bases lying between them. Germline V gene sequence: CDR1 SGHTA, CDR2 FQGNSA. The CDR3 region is CASSLDPPVIAKNIQYF. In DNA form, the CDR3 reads TGTGCCAGCAGCTTAGACCCCCCCGTTATAGCCAAAAACATTCAGTACTTC.

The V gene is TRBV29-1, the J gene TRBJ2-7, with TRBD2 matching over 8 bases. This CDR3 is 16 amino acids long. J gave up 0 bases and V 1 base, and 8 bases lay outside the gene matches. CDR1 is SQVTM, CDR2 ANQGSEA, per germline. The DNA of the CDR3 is TGCAGCGTTGAAGGTCTACTTAGCGGGACCTCCTACGAGCAGTACTTC. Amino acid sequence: CSVEGLLSGTSYEQYF.

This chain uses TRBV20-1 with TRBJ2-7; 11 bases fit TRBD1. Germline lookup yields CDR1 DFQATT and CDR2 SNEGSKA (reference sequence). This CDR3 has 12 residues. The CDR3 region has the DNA TGCAGCTCGGGACAGGGGGTCCGCGAGCAGTACTTC. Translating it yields CSSGQGVREQYF.

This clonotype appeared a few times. CDR3 sequence reads: CASTGTSGRSGEQFF. Written as DNA, the CDR3 is TGTGCCAGCACCGGGACTAGCGGGAGATCTGGTGAGCAGTTCTTC. The chain recombines TRBV11-1 with TRBJ2-1, with 14 bases lining up with TRBD2. V was pared by 7 bases and J by 9 bases, with 8 bases of the junction left unmatched. This CDR3 spans 15 amino acids. Per the germline V gene, CDR1 is SGHAT and CDR2 is FQDESV (reference sequence). The full variable domain, completed using reference TRBV11-1 and TRBJ2-1, is EAEVAQSPRYKITEKSQAVAFWCDPISGHATLYWYRQILGQGPELLVQFQDESVVDDSQLPKDRFSAERLKGVDSTLKIQPAELGDSAMYLCASTGTSGRSGEQFFGPGTRLTVL.

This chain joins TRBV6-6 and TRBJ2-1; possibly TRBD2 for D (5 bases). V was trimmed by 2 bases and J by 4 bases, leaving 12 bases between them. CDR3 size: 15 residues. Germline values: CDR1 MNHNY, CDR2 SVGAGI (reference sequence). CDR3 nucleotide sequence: TGTGCCAGCAGTTACACAGCGGAATATTACAATGAGCAGTTCTTC. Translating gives CASSYTAEYYNEQFF.

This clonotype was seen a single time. In DNA, the CDR3 is TGTGCCAGCAGGCCAGATTGGACTAGCGGATTCTACGAGCAGTACTTC. Translating it yields CASRPDWTSGFYEQYF. The chain links TRBV27 to TRBJ2-7; TRBD2 agrees at 10 bases. V gave up 6 bases and J gave up 3 bases; unmatched junction bases: 11. Germline lookup yields CDR1 MNHEY and CDR2 SMNVEV (reference sequence). The CDR3 has 16 residues.